The source of this TCR beta chain is a study of blood T cell repertoires in COVID-19 (dated by TCRdb to between 2020 and 2021). A note on the overall study: The collaborator samples originated in the United States, Italy and Spain and spanned the acute and convalescent phases of COVID-19. The material from the prospective study consisted of cDNA or gDNA derived from T cells, B-cell-depleted T cells, or PBMCs. The dataset comprised deeply sampled blood TCRbeta repertoires from subjects exposed to, actively infected with, or recovered from COVID-19. A freely available public database, intended as a resource for researchers studying the immune response to SARS-CoV-2, is where the repertoires were released. Samples were obtained from the ongoing ImmuneRACE study (first 160 participants) and from about 1,300 subjects provided by 6 global collaborators. Nearly every sample came with metadata listing a de-identified subject ID, COVID-19 status, age in years and sex. Where HLA class I and class II types were available, the types were taken from metadata supplied by the sample provider, not from assay-based typing.

General study outcomes and caveats: How much clinical and demographic metadata was included differed by source and by participant, and the metadata was provided uncurated.

TCRbeta CDR3 regions were amplified from genomic DNA using the immunoSEQ Assay, a bias-controlled multiplex PCR. In the source study's methods: Within the assay, amplification of reference gene primers was used to estimate how many nucleated cells each sample contained. To quantify the absolute abundance of each unique TCRbeta CDR3 rearrangement, sequence reads were collapsed and filtered. For each sample, productive Simpson clonality was calculated as the square root of Simpson's diversity index across productive rearrangements. TCRdb mirrors the immuneACCESS table, restricted to in-frame sequences. Some clones are absent from its copies; in checked studies, under half trace to an unresolved V gene, and the reason for the others is unknown. The V and J calls and the clone size are those of that table, but D and trimming were determined from the DNA. Recorded for this sample are roughly 130,000 clones; 84% of them occurred a single time. In total, the top ten clones hold 3.4% of the sample.

As concerns this clone: This clone's antigen is unknown. Within one base of it there is no much larger clone, and no base qualities were kept.

In the prospective study, participants were roughly 18 to 100 years old, resided in about two dozen geographic areas of the United States, and were enrolled through a virtual design. In the prospective study, cohorts were assigned on the basis of participant-reported clinical history obtained from a screening survey and a study questionnaire. In the prospective study, mobile phlebotomists collected whole blood, serum and a nasopharyngeal or oropharyngeal swab from each participant. Prospective study participants could optionally give additional blood draws and questionnaires over an approximately 2-month period. Blood samples from the prospective study were shipped frozen or at room temperature prior to DNA extraction. The sequence derives from a woman aged 45-65 years with acute COVID-19. Sequencing was done on a sample of PBMCs or T cells enriched from blood (not recorded which).

The DNA reads TGTGCCAGCAGCCCGGGGGGACAGGGTCCTCAGCCCCAGCATTTT. Translated, this gives CASSPGGQGPQPQHF. The chain was built from TRBV5-4 and TRBJ1-5, with 9 central nucleotides matching TRBD1. Trimming removed 4 bases from V and 6 bases from J; the gene matches leave 8 bases unexplained. The CDR3 has 15 amino acids, counting the end cysteine and phenylalanine. Solely the CDR3 DNA is kept, with 45 bases framed from the first base. CDR1 and CDR2, looked up from the germline V gene (reference sequence), are SGHNT and YYREEE.